One sample yielded the 9 T cell receptor beta chains listed below, sequenced in a study of control samples from healthy donors and cancer patients. This table comes from immunoSEQ multiplex PCR, and its TCRdb copy is limited to in-frame clones, with some not included. The sample has over 30,000 clones, around 87% seen once; the top ten hold 1.6%. The sample taken for sequencing was PBMCs. These receptor sequences come from a woman between 40 and 55 years old with lung cancer.

The chain has TRBV30 and TRBJ2-6; TRBD1 aligns across 8 bases. From germline, CDR1 is GTSNPN and CDR2 SVGIG (reference sequence). V trimming: 4 bases; J trimming: 0 bases; junction bases outside the gene matches: 8. The CDR3 is 17 residues long. CDR3 sequence: CAWTRDRTSSGANVLTF. CDR3 nucleotide sequence: TGTGCCTGGACCCGGGACAGGACCTCCTCTGGGGCCAACGTCCTGACTTTC.

This chain joins TRBV29-1 and TRBJ2-3; D possibly corresponds to TRBD1 (7 bases). V shed 2 bases and J shed 5 bases, with 17 bases lying between them. In germline, CDR1 is SQVTM, CDR2 ANQGSEA. This CDR3 has 15 residues. CDR3 in amino acids: CSVEFWGQGGDTQYF. In DNA, the CDR3 is TGCAGCGTTGAATTTTGGGGCCAGGGGGGAGATACGCAGTATTTT.

The rearrangement joins TRBV7-2 to TRBJ1-2; 12 positions match TRBD1. V was clipped by 5 bases and J by 5 bases; unmatched bases: 6. CDR3 length equals 15 residues. Germline lookup yields CDR1 SGHTA and CDR2 FQGNSA. The CDR3 region has the DNA TGTGCCAGCAGCATAGGGACAGGGGGCGGGTATGGCTACACCTTC. It is translated as CASSIGTGGGYGYTF.

This chain connects TRBV7-9 to TRBJ2-7; D possibly uses TRBD1 or TRBD2 (5 bases each). V lost 5 bases, J lost 2 bases, and 13 bases lay in between. The CDR3 covers 14 residues. The germline V gene encodes CDR1 SEHNR and CDR2 FQNEAQ (reference sequence). Here the CDR3 DNA reads TGTGCCAGCAGCCTCGAACCGGGGCCCTACGAGCAGTACTTC. Its translation is CASSLEPGPYEQYF.

CDR3 DNA sequence: TGTGCCAGCAGTGGGACAGGGGACTTCTTACAGCAGTACTTC. It yields the protein CASSGTGDFLQQYF. The chain combines TRBV2 with TRBJ2-7, with 9 bases fitting TRBD1. J gave up 8 bases and V 4 bases, and 9 bases lay outside the gene matches. Germline CDR1 reads SNHLY; CDR2 reads FYNNEI. There are 14 residues in the CDR3.

This rearrangement joins TRBV6-2 or TRBV6-3 to TRBJ2-1, with D hard to call. The CDR3 spans 11 residues. Per the germline V gene, CDR1 is MNHEY and CDR2 is SVGEGT. V lost 2 bases and J 15 bases, leaving 11 bases between the germline ends. CDR3 sequence: CASSYPTQRFF. CDR3 bases: TGTGCCAGCAGTTACCCAACTCAGCGGTTCTTC.

The chain is built from TRBV11-2 and TRBJ2-5; 8 bases align to TRBD2. The V and J ends lost 3 bases and 1 base, in that order; junction bases with no gene match: 7. Germline V gene lookup returns CDR1 SGHAT and CDR2 FQNNGV. The CDR3 is made up of 16 amino acids. This CDR3 is CASSFVGGGIQETQYF. Written as DNA, the CDR3 is TGTGCCAGCAGCTTCGTCGGGGGGGGGATCCAAGAGACCCAGTACTTC.

V is TRBV2 and J is TRBJ2-1, with no clear D. The CDR3 totals 12 residues. Germline CDR1 SNHLY, CDR2 FYNNEI. V shed 5 bases and J shed 6 bases, with 8 bases lying between them. This CDR3 is CASSLTRNEQFF. CDR3 DNA sequence: TGTGCCAGCAGTCTGACTCGCAATGAGCAGTTCTTC.

The J gene is TRBJ2-3, the V gene TRBV10-3; tentatively, D is TRBD2 (7 bases). CDR3 length: 16 amino acids. Germline V gives CDR1 ENHRY, CDR2 SYGVKD. The V end lost 5 bases, the J end lost 2 bases, and 17 bases lay between the germline ends. The CDR3 protein is CAISNLGGAATDTQYF. The DNA of the CDR3 is TGTGCCATCAGTAATCTGGGGGGGGCGGCCACAGATACGCAGTATTTT.